This T cell receptor (beta chain) stems from a study of vaccination and CD4 T cells after COVID-19. Cultured CD4+ T-cell DNA underwent Oncomine TCR Beta short-read sequencing. The template was genomic DNA from cultured CD4+ T cells. TCRdb itself ran the PCR reads through MiXCR, one entry per CDR3 protein. The sample comprises around 26,000 distinct CDR3 sequences, roughly 71% of which are singletons, and roughly 16% rests with the top ten. The treatment is: approximately 11-day PBMC culture with coronavirus spike peptide pools or control peptides (ViraFEST assay). The ViraFEST method relied on peptide pools to expand antigen-specific T cells, followed by TCR sequencing. Study results and caveats: A nonsignificant median increase from 21 to 38 SARS-CoV-2-reactive clonotypes was observed.

A remark on this clonotype: As yet, its antigen is unknown.

CDR3 size: 15 residues. Germline loops: CDR1 KGHSH, CDR2 LQKENI. V shed 6 bases, J shed 3 bases, and the junction held 8 bases outside the gene matches. Sequences were derived from CD4+ T cells from blood, cultured in vitro, sampled after SARS-CoV-2 vaccination. The gene calls are TRBV18 and TRBJ1-5, with TRBD1 matching over 7 bases. The clonotype was recovered from a human donor who received a COVID-19 vaccine. The CDR3 coding sequence is TGTGCCAGCTCGCAGGGACAGAGGCTCAATCAGCCCCAGCATTTT. It is translated as CASSQGQRLNQPQHF.